The subject of this entry is one TCR beta chain. This receptor's antigen is unknown. The input lacks base qualities; no much larger clone sits a single base away. In total, approximately 700 healthy bone marrow donors made up the cohort. Cohort members were all nominally healthy when sampled, although unrecorded immune exposures were likely present. The donor tested CMV seropositive, placing the donor among the 289 seropositive members of the cohort. A peripheral blood sample was collected from each donor, and TCR beta sequencing was performed on peripheral blood mononuclear cells. Genomic DNA was extracted from the blood cell samples with the Qiagen DNeasy Blood Extraction Kit. From the cysteine through the phenylalanine, the CDR3 covers 14 amino acids. The sequence is cut down to CDR3 DNA, 42 bases in frame from base 1. CDR1 and CDR2 (KGHSH, LQKENI) derive from the germline V gene. Trimming takes 2 bases from V and 3 bases from J, and the germline ends sit 7 bases apart.

The sample originates from a study of cytomegalovirus exposure and HLA in healthy donors (dated by TCRdb to about 2017). About the investigation overall: In an earlier analysis of under 600 of the donors, less than 350 Gb of sequence data and 90 million to 130 million unique TCR beta sequences from roughly 180 million T cells were reported. An early release that covered 500 to 800 HLA-typed donors contained approximately 300 gigabases of sequencing data and roughly 84 million unique TCR sequences. Among the roughly 400 genotyped donors, more than 70% belonged to the genetic ancestry cluster associated with self-reported Caucasian donors. The study aimed to test whether cataloging public T cell receptors could reveal signatures of past pathogen exposure. The study used immunosequencing to profile the T cell repertoires of around 600 subjects and linked those repertoires to cytomegalovirus serostatus. In addition to the first cohort of 666 subjects, a separate validation cohort of 120 different subjects was used. To predict cytomegalovirus infection status, the study combined high-throughput TCR immunosequencing, statistical association of individual TCRs with disease status, and machine learning. A later analysis re-analyzed previously published TCR beta repertoires from roughly 600 donors and added high-resolution HLA genotyping to study TCR occurrence patterns. The later analysis used no new phenotypic data to find candidate immune exposures, relying instead on TCR beta sequences and their occurrence across donors. An earlier analysis of some 500 of the donors applied high-throughput TCR beta sequencing to assess whether each TCR beta V gene segment acted as functional or pseudogenic. Donor age, sex, ethnicity and CMV serostatus were collected together with the repertoire data. Genome-wide SNP genotypes for about 65% of the 666 donors were used in a later genetic analysis, which treated that subset as a discovery cohort. All discovery cohort repertoires had been generated on a single sequencing platform. Both class I and class II loci were covered by HLA typing, at four-digit resolution. The number of donors typed differed by locus, with roughly 629-640 for A, B, C, DRB1 and DQB1, around 500 for DQA1, over 600 for DPA1, and some 440 for DPB1. Because of strong linkage in the cohort, roughly five DR-DQ haplotypes were treated as single units for association and clustering. Among about 400 genotyped donors of the cohort, an average of approximately 220,000 unique TCR beta nucleotide sequences was sequenced per donor, of which about 19% were non-productive.

General findings and caveats noted by the study authors: Across donors, most TCR sequences were observed very rarely, whereas some public TCRs were present in many individuals. The classifier was reported to diagnose cytomegalovirus status with high specificity and sensitivity in both the original and validation cohorts. Presence/absence analyses assumed roughly uniform sequencing depth across donors, an assumption that may not hold. Because HLA typing was unavailable for some donors at each locus, only the typed subset was used in association tests. In vitro tests confirmed that a few of the cytomegalovirus-associated TCR beta chains recognize cytomegalovirus antigens. Assigning TCR associations to individual alleles was difficult when HLA alleles, especially DR and DQ, strongly co-occurred. A later analysis reported that several top co-occurrence clusters appeared linked to parvovirus B19, influenza, CMV and Epstein-Barr virus. The study gave a list of 150 to 200 TCR beta chains associated with cytomegalovirus. The authors suggested that the approach could potentially be extended to other disease states and immunological phenotypes. The cohort was sequenced for TCR beta chains only, and without alpha or paired-chain data the features that could be detected were limited. Compared with the roughly 600-donor mean, donors in an Asian-associated ancestry cluster had fewer N-insertions in productive TCRs, according to a later genetic analysis. In a later analysis, the rate of TCR association differed among HLA loci, with DRB1 alleles having the most associated TCRs and HLA-C alleles having the fewest. A further reported finding was that TCR beta sequences accurately predicted the HLA-A and HLA-B alleles for most subjects in the first cohort. Some IMGT-functional V segments, including TRBV6-2 and TRBV6-3, could not be told apart with the 87-base-pair reads, so those segments were excluded. A group of highly shared sequence variants was considered likely to be a technical artifact of the sequencing pipeline. In a later genetic analysis, a missense DCLRE1C variant was associated with V-gene and J-gene trimming of TCR beta chains, and the association was replicated in an independent cohort. In an earlier analysis of some 640 of the donors, most TCR beta V segments were observed in productive rearrangements about 90% or about 30% of the time, broadly matching IMGT annotations. Immune exposure information for the cohort was limited to CMV serostatus. Correlated functional status among segregating V segments might reflect linkage disequilibrium, but an unknown experimental factor could not be ruled out. Over 15 rarely observed V segments, including chromosome 9 orphons, were excluded from the earlier analysis of several hundred of the donors because counts were too low. Most CMV-associated TCR beta chains appeared to be HLA-restricted in a later analysis, and the HLA associations seemed to be driven largely by CMV exposure. At a false discovery rate of 0.05, a later analysis linked approximately 18,000 TCR beta sequences to specific HLA alleles. In a later analysis, HLA-associated TCR beta chains showed more clonal expansion and lower generation probabilities than non-associated chains that were equally common.

Preparation of the library involved the immunoSEQ multiplex PCR assay. The multiplex PCR relied on a mix of 60 forward primers for TCR Vbeta segments and 13 reverse primers for TCR Jbeta segments. A multiplex PCR assay on genomic DNA amplified the CDR3 region of rearranged TCR beta genes. The amplified TCR beta libraries were sequenced on the Illumina HiSeq System as 87-base-pair reads. Regarding the original processing steps: In a later analysis, tens of millions of unique TCR beta chains were counted across the approximately 670 repertoires, and approximately 9.9 million of these chains were shared by at least two donors. To remove PCR and sequencing errors, raw reads were error-corrected and collapsed into unique sequences using a nearest-neighbor algorithm that merged closely related sequences. To assign V, D and J gene segments, CDR3 sequences were aligned to IMGT reference sequences. For a sequence to be retained, at least a six-nucleotide match to both a V gene segment and a J gene segment was required. Rearrangements were called productive when the CDR3 lacked stop codons and stayed in frame with V and J; all others were non-productive. CDR3 was defined according to IMGT convention as the region running from the second conserved V-encoded cysteine to the conserved J-encoded phenylalanine. The earlier analysis of about 500 of the donors excluded sequences that lacked an unambiguous match to a single V gene segment. An earlier analysis of a few hundred of the donors called V segments functional above 56.7% productive rearrangements and segregating when the between-donor standard deviation exceeded 5%. A statistical classification framework was developed to diagnose cytomegalovirus status using the catalog of TCR beta chain sequences. V and J gene assignment, in a later analysis, came from comparing TCR nucleotide sequences with IMGT/GENE-DB human TR gene sequences. The TCRdist pipeline was used in a later analysis to assign CDR3 sequences and most-parsimonious VDJ recombination scenarios. A later analysis defined each TCR beta chain by its CDR3 amino acid sequence plus V-gene family, and excluded reads lacking a unique V-gene family. In a later analysis, several hundred highly shared, low-generation-probability nucleotide sequences were removed to address suspected cross-contamination and a sequencing artifact. In a later analysis, a clonal expansion index for each public chain was calculated from normalized within-repertoire ranks of inferred template counts. A later analysis computed generation probabilities with a VDJ recombination model fitted to out-of-frame rearrangements, and checked the results against IGoR. In a later analysis, hypergeometric tests were used to score TCR-TCR, TCR-HLA and TCR-CMV co-occurrence, with a repertoire-size bias correction applied to TCR pairs. In a later analysis, false discovery rates were estimated by permuting HLA or CMV assignments 20 times. In a later analysis, co-occurring TCRs were grouped using DBSCAN, with TCRdist sequence similarity added in when clustering inside HLA-allele-positive subsets. Repertoires with fewer than 30,000 or more than 120,000 public chains were left out of co-occurrence clustering, as were about five repertoires with anomalous nucleotide sharing. Drawn from immuneACCESS, this table holds only the in-frame rearrangements with V and J called that TCRdb kept. Clones are partly lost; checked studies trace under half to an unresolved V gene and leave the rest unexplained. The V and J calls and the clone size are those of that table, but D and trimming were determined from the DNA. This sample is represented by over 100,000 clones; 50% to 65% of them were singletons. In total, the top ten clones hold more than 8% of the sample.

The receptor's source is a man between 35 and 55 years old in good health and CMV-seropositive. Recombination linked TRBV18 to TRBJ1-4, with the D gene not clear enough to name. Sequenced sample: PBMCs. The CDR3 amino acid sequence is: CASSPASANEKLFF. Read as DNA, the sequence is TGTGCCAGCTCACCAGCCAGTGCTAATGAAAAACTGTTTTTT.